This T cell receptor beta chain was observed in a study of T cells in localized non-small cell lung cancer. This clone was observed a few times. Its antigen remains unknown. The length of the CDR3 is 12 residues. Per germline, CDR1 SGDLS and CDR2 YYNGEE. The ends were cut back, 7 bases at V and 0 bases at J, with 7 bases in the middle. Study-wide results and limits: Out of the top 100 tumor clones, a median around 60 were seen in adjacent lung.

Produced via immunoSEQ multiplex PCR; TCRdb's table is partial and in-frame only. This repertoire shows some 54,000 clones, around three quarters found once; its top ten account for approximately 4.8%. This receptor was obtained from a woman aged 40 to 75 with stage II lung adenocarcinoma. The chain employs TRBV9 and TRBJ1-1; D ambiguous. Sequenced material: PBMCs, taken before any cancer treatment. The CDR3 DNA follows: TGTGCCAGCTCTCAGATGAACACTGAAGCTTTCTTT. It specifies CASSQMNTEAFF.